These T cell receptor beta chains were read from a single sample in a study of control samples from healthy donors and cancer patients. Assay used: immunoSEQ multiplex PCR; TCRdb lists only in-frame clones, some missing. The data show 45,000 to 70,000 clones, around 93% seen once. The specimen was PBMCs. The receptors stem from a man under 40 with colorectal cancer. The CDR3 runs from the conserved cysteine through the conserved F or W. The D gene is left open where the match is weak. Clone size is stated in some rows and not others, as once, few, many or a class when expanded.

TRBV7-2	.	TRBD1	TRBJ1-2	CASSTQAGQNYGYTF	TGTGCCAGCAGCACTCAGGCGGGACAGAACTATGGCTACACCTTC
TRBV27	.	TRBD2	TRBJ2-1	CASKAGESSYNEQFF	TGTGCCAGCAAAGCGGGGGAGTCCTCCTACAATGAGCAGTTCTTC
TRBV2	.	TRBD1	TRBJ2-2	CASRDRGHITGELFF	TGTGCCAGCAGGGACAGGGGGCACATCACCGGGGAGCTGTTTTTT
TRBV11-3	.	TRBD2	TRBJ2-1	CASSLSGNNEQFF	TGTGCCAGCAGCTTAAGCGGGAACAATGAGCAGTTCTTC
TRBV5-4	.	.	TRBJ2-2	CASSLAQGPTGELFF	TGTGCCAGCAGCTTGGCCCAGGGGCCCACCGGGGAGCTGTTTTTT
TRBV7-2	once	.	TRBJ2-2	CASSSSSLNTGELFF	TGTGCCAGCAGCTCTTCTTCATTGAACACCGGGGAGCTGTTTTTT
TRBV24-1	.	.	TRBJ1-4	CATSDPTALVEKLFF	TGTGCCACCAGTGACCCGACAGCCTTGGTAGAAAAACTGTTTTTT
TRBV5-1	.	.	TRBJ1-2	CASSSGAGGGYGYTF	TGCGCCAGCAGCTCGGGAGCCGGAGGGGGCTATGGCTACACCTTC
TRBV19	.	.	TRBJ1-1	CASSIARGTEAFF	TGTGCCAGTAGTATAGCACGGGGTACTGAAGCTTTCTTT
TRBV29-1	.	.	TRBJ2-2	CSVAQGLYTGELFF	TGCAGCGTTGCTCAGGGGTTATACACCGGGGAGCTGTTTTTT
TRBV7-2	once	.	TRBJ1-3	CASSLAPHSGNTIYF	TGTGCCAGCAGCTTAGCTCCGCACTCTGGAAACACCATATATTTT
TRBV27	.	.	TRBJ1-6	CASSDGSSYNSPLHF	TGTGCCAGCAGCGACGGTAGCTCCTATAATTCACCCCTCCACTTT
TRBV24-1	.	TRBD1	TRBJ1-5	CATGTGNQPQHF	TGTGCCACGGGGACAGGGAATCAGCCCCAGCATTTT
TRBV7-2	.	TRBD2	TRBJ2-1	CASSLRGGSYNEQFF	TGTGCCAGCAGCTTACGCGGGGGGTCCTACAATGAGCAGTTCTTC
TRBV2	.	.	TRBJ2-7	CASSSIYEQYF	TGTGCCAGCAGTAGTATTTACGAGCAGTACTTC
TRBV5-4	.	.	TRBJ1-2	CASGLDSGGYTF	TGTGCCAGCGGACTAGACTCTGGGGGCTACACCTTC
TRBV20-1	once	TRBD1	TRBJ1-2	CSASPQGVWSGYTF	TGCAGTGCTAGTCCCCAGGGGGTGTGGAGTGGCTACACCTTC
TRBV9	once	.	TRBJ2-3	CASSVGSARTDTQYF	TGTGCCAGCAGCGTAGGGTCAGCCCGCACAGATACGCAGTATTTT
TRBV19	.	.	TRBJ1-3	CASARGDSGNTIYF	TGTGCCAGTGCCCGGGGCGACTCTGGAAACACCATATATTTT
TRBV18	.	TRBD2	TRBJ2-3	CASSPQGLAGPDTQYF	TGTGCCAGCTCACCACAGGGACTAGCGGGGCCAGATACGCAGTATTTT
TRBV10-3	.	.	TRBJ1-4	CAISESGRSGEKLFF	TGTGCCATCAGTGAGTCGGGGAGGTCGGGTGAAAAACTGTTTTTT
TRBV19	.	.	TRBJ1-2	CASSITWQGVAVYGYTF	TGTGCCAGTAGTATTACCTGGCAGGGTGTTGCAGTTTATGGCTACACCTTC
TRBV5-5	.	.	TRBJ1-5	CASGMDPNQPQHF	TGTGCCAGCGGTATGGACCCGAATCAGCCCCAGCATTTT
TRBV5-6	.	TRBD1	TRBJ2-7	CASSLGQGAYEQYF	TGTGCCAGCAGCCTGGGACAGGGGGCATACGAGCAGTACTTC
TRBV6-4	.	TRBD2	TRBJ2-3	CASISGGPRTDTQYF	TGTGCCAGCATTAGCGGGGGGCCACGCACAGATACGCAGTATTTT
TRBV5-6	.	.	TRBJ2-1	CASSSYRAASSYNEQFF	TGTGCCAGCAGCAGCTACAGGGCCGCGAGCTCCTACAATGAGCAGTTCTTC
TRBV10-2	.	.	TRBJ2-2	CASSSPGFNSAGELFF	TGCGCCAGCAGTTCCCCGGGTTTTAATTCCGCCGGGGAGCTGTTTTTT
TRBV2	.	.	TRBJ1-5	CASSYLSNQPQHF	TGTGCCAGCAGTTACCTTAGCAATCAGCCCCAGCATTTT
TRBV12-3/TRBV12-4	.	.	TRBJ1-3	CASRSDGNTIYF	TGTGCCAGCCGCTCGGACGGAAACACCATATATTTT
TRBV24-1	.	.	TRBJ2-1	CATSGRNNEQFF	TGTGCCACTTCGGGACGAAACAATGAGCAGTTCTTC
TRBV7-9	.	TRBD2	TRBJ2-3	CASSPWTSGGAGDTQYF	TGTGCCAGCAGCCCCTGGACTAGCGGGGGGGCGGGAGATACGCAGTATTTT
TRBV27	.	TRBD1	TRBJ1-5	CASGIPPSQGAHQPQHF	TGTGCCAGCGGAATCCCACCTTCACAGGGGGCCCATCAGCCCCAGCATTTT
TRBV5-6	.	.	TRBJ2-6	CASSFLLFSSGANVLTF	TGTGCCAGCAGCTTTTTATTGTTTAGCTCTGGGGCCAACGTCCTGACTTTC
TRBV11-2	.	TRBD2	TRBJ2-6	CASSLVPLAGVSGANVLTF	TGTGCCAGCAGCTTAGTTCCTCTAGCGGGGGTCTCTGGGGCCAACGTCCTGACTTTC
TRBV19	.	TRBD1	TRBJ2-5	CASSSPGQGAGETQYF	TGTGCCAGTAGTTCCCCGGGACAGGGGGCTGGAGAGACCCAGTACTTC
TRBV19	.	TRBD1	TRBJ1-2	CASQGGGGYGYTF	TGTGCCAGTCAAGGGGGCGGTGGCTATGGCTACACCTTC
TRBV9	.	.	TRBJ2-1	CASVPGTHAYNEQFF	TGTGCCAGCGTTCCCGGGACTCATGCCTACAATGAGCAGTTCTTC
TRBV11-2	.	.	TRBJ2-6	CASSPLGRTSGANVLTF	TGTGCCAGCAGCCCTTTGGGCAGAACGTCTGGGGCCAACGTCCTGACTTTC
TRBV5-6	.	TRBD1	TRBJ1-2	CASSLETGGNYGYTF	TGTGCCAGCAGCTTGGAAACAGGGGGTAACTATGGCTACACCTTC
TRBV7-2	.	.	TRBJ2-6	CASSTSLRGRSGANVLTF	TGTGCCAGCAGCACGAGTCTGCGGGGCCGCTCTGGGGCCAACGTCCTGACTTTC
TRBV24-1	.	.	TRBJ2-3	CATSDLGGQSYTQYF	TGTGCCACCAGTGATTTGGGGGGACAATCCTATACGCAGTATTTT
TRBV12-5	once	.	TRBJ2-1	CASGFHNEQFF	TGTGCTAGTGGTTTTCATAATGAGCAGTTCTTC
TRBV7-2	.	.	TRBJ2-7	CASSSTLYEQYF	TGTGCCAGCAGCTCGACTCTCTACGAGCAGTACTTC
TRBV9	.	.	TRBJ2-3	CASSVGPSPFDTQYF	TGTGCCAGCAGCGTAGGTCCTAGCCCCTTCGATACGCAGTATTTT
TRBV5-1	.	TRBD2	TRBJ2-1	CASGVAGEYNEQFF	TGCGCCAGCGGAGTAGCGGGGGAGTACAATGAGCAGTTCTTC
TRBV23-1	once	TRBD2	TRBJ2-1	CASSQGTSGGKLASEQFF	TGCGCCAGCAGTCAAGGGACTAGCGGGGGCAAACTAGCCAGTGAGCAGTTCTTC
TRBV6-2/TRBV6-3	.	TRBD1	TRBJ1-1	CASSYTGVNTEAFF	TGTGCCAGCAGTTATACAGGGGTGAACACTGAAGCTTTCTTT
TRBV4-2	few	TRBD1	TRBJ2-7	CASSQRQGESYEQYF	TGTGCCAGCAGCCAAAGACAGGGGGAGTCCTACGAGCAGTACTTC
TRBV7-2	.	TRBD1	TRBJ2-1	CASSQDRSSYNEQFF	TGTGCCAGCAGCCAGGACAGGAGCTCCTACAATGAGCAGTTCTTC
TRBV20-1	.	.	TRBJ2-7	CSASFAFEQYF	TGCAGTGCTAGTTTTGCCTTCGAGCAGTACTTC
TRBV7-9	.	TRBD1	TRBJ1-2	CASGLTGTGEGYTF	TGTGCCAGCGGACTCACCGGGACAGGGGAGGGCTACACCTTC